One and the same sample provided the 18 T cell receptor beta chains below, sequenced in a study of blood T cell repertoires in COVID-19 (dated by TCRdb to the early 2020s). The library was built by means of the immunoSEQ multiplex PCR assay. TCRdb limited this immuneACCESS table to in-frame rearrangements with V and J called. A share of clones is missing; checked studies link under half to unresolved V genes, and the rest is unexplained. For this sample there are approximately 200,000 clones; around 89% appear just once. The ten biggest clones cover roughly 4.2% of the sample. Material for sequencing was peripheral blood. The receptors originated from a woman aged 30 to 39 with acute or convalescent COVID-19.

The CDR3 DNA reads TGTGCCAGCAGCCATATCCACGGGACTAGCCGGGAGACCCAGTACTTC. This gives the protein CASSHIHGTSRETQYF. This chain links TRBV4-2 with TRBJ2-5; TRBD2 matches at 9 bases. This CDR3 has 16 residues. Germline lookup yields CDR1 LGHNA and CDR2 YNFKEQ. J was trimmed by 5 bases and V by 3 bases; bases with no gene match: 10.

The chain has TRBV7-8 and TRBJ2-3; the D gene is possibly TRBD2 (6 bases). CDR1 and CDR2 from the germline V gene are SGHVS and FQNEAQ. CDR3 length: 14 amino acids. The V end lost 0 bases, the J end lost 8 bases, and 12 bases lay between the germline ends. The DNA for the CDR3 is TGTGCCAGCAGCTTAGCTGATAGCGGCCGTACGCAGTATTTT. It codes for CASSLADSGRTQYF.

The chain carries TRBV19 and TRBJ2-2; D might be TRBD2 (6 bases). Looked up from germline, CDR1 is LNHDA and CDR2 is SQIVND (reference sequence). The CDR3 spans 15 residues. The germline V and J ends were trimmed by 6 bases and 4 bases, with 15 bases remaining between them. The CDR3 bases are TGTGCCAGTAGCCCCCGGGACTCCTTCACCGGGGAGCTGTTTTTT. The encoded protein is CASSPRDSFTGELFF.

The chain uses TRBV18 and TRBJ2-1; D call uncertain. With 3 bases removed from V and 15 bases from J, the gap between germline ends came to 12 bases. The length of the CDR3 is 11 residues. Germline CDR1 KGHSH, CDR2 LQKENI. CDR3: CASSPDETPFF. The DNA of the CDR3 is TGTGCCAGCTCACCGGATGAGACTCCGTTCTTC.

This chain connects TRBV27 to TRBJ2-5; D remains unclear. CDR3 length equals 15 residues. V lost 8 bases, J lost 4 bases, and 20 bases lay in between. CDR1 is MNHEY and CDR2 is SMNVEV in the germline V gene (reference sequence). CDR3 sequence reads: CASSLRWPIRETQYF. CDR3 DNA sequence: TGTGCCAGCTCCTTGCGGTGGCCAATTAGAGAGACCCAGTACTTC.

V gene TRBV10-2 combines with J gene TRBJ2-1; possibly TRBD2 for D (5 bases). Per the germline V gene, CDR1 is WSHSY and CDR2 is SAAADI. The V end lost 0 bases, the J end lost 13 bases, and 7 bases lay between the germline ends. The CDR3 runs to 11 residues. The CDR3 spells CASSESPSQFF. The CDR3 bases are TGCGCCAGCAGTGAGTCTCCTAGCCAGTTCTTC.

This clone was detected only a few times. V gene TRBV7-9 combines with J gene TRBJ2-7; D may be TRBD1 (6 bases). Germline CDR1 SEHNR, CDR2 FQNEAQ (reference sequence). The CDR3 has 16 amino acids. Trimming removed 5 bases at V and 2 bases at J, with 19 bases between. DNA of the CDR3: TGTGCCAGCAGCCCGCAGGGGTCCACGTTCCCCTACGAGCAGTACTTC. It codes for CASSPQGSTFPYEQYF.

The chain uses TRBV5-1 and TRBJ1-2; 7 bases are shared with TRBD1. This CDR3 contains 13 residues. Germline V gene lookup returns CDR1 SGHRS and CDR2 YFSETQ. J was trimmed by 4 bases and V by 0 bases; bases with no gene match: 0. In nucleotides, the CDR3 is TGCGCCAGCAGCTTGGCAGGGGGCTATGGCTACACCTTC. This translates into CASSLAGGYGYTF.

This sequence joins TRBV6-6 and TRBJ1-5; D not certain. The ends were cut back, 8 bases at V and 5 bases at J, with 4 bases in the middle. Looked up from germline, CDR1 is MNHNY and CDR2 is SVGAGI (reference sequence). The CDR3 consists of 10 residues. The CDR3 DNA reads as TGTGCCAGCTCTTATCAGCCCCAGCATTTT. Its translation is CASSYQPQHF.

This chain uses TRBV7-2 with TRBJ1-1; no reliable D call. Germline loops: CDR1 SGHTA, CDR2 FQGNSA. The CDR3 contains 12 residues. V lost 11 bases and J 6 bases, leaving 16 bases between the germline ends. The CDR3 protein is CASRENIAEAFF. For the CDR3, the DNA is TGTGCCTCTCGGGAGAATATCGCTGAAGCTTTCTTT.

The V call is TRBV2, the J call TRBJ1-3; 9 bases line up with TRBD1. CDR1 and CDR2 (germline): SNHLY, FYNNEI. The ends lost 10 bases at V and 7 bases at J; junction bases unmatched: 5. The CDR3 loop spans 12 amino acids. This chain's CDR3 is CATGQGSNTIYF. CDR3 nucleotide sequence: TGTGCCACGGGACAGGGATCCAACACCATATATTTT. The full variable domain, its missing parts supplied by reference TRBV2 and TRBJ1-3, is EPEVTQTPSHQVTQMGQEVILRCVPISNHLYFYWYRQILGQKVEFLVSFYNNEISEKSEIFDDQFSVERPDGSNFTLKIRSTKLEDSAMYFCATGQGSNTIYFGEGSWLTVV.

The chain has TRBV9 and TRBJ1-2; TRBD1 is a possible D gene (5 bases). V dropped 0 bases and J dropped 6 bases, with 15 bases sitting between them. This CDR3 spans 15 amino acids. The germline V gene has CDR1 SGDLS and CDR2 YYNGEE. CDR3 in amino acids: CASSVGGGAHHGYTF. In nucleotides, the CDR3 is TGTGCCAGCAGCGTAGGGGGTGGGGCGCACCATGGCTACACCTTC. Looking up the rest from reference TRBV9 and TRBJ1-2 gives the full variable domain: DSGVTQTPKHLITATGQRVTLRCSPRSGDLSVYWYQQSLDQGLQFLIQYYNGEERAKGNILERFSAQQFPDLHSELNLSSLELGDSALYFCASSVGGGAHHGYTFGSGTRLTVV.

Here the CDR3 DNA reads TGTGCCAGTAGTACACTGGCGGGGAGCACTGAAGCTTTCTTT. Its protein product is CASSTLAGSTEAFF. V usage is TRBV19 and J usage is TRBJ1-1; no reliable D call. This CDR3 has 14 amino acids. Germline assignment: CDR1 LNHDA and CDR2 SQIVND (reference sequence). V was pared by 4 bases and J by 4 bases, with 13 bases between.

The V call is TRBV18, the J call TRBJ1-2; D may be TRBD1 (6 bases). Germline CDR1 is KGHSH and CDR2 is LQKENI. The length of the CDR3 is 13 residues. Trimming removed 3 bases from V and 6 bases from J, with 11 bases in between. The CDR3 is CASSPAGVDGYTF. The CDR3 DNA sequence: TGTGCCAGCTCACCCGCAGGGGTAGATGGCTACACCTTC.

The rearrangement links TRBV5-1 to TRBJ2-1; 10 bases fit TRBD1. Losses at the gene ends were 4 bases for V and 9 bases for J; bases not matched to a gene: 7. CDR1 is SGHRS, CDR2 YFSETQ, per germline. The CDR3 runs to 14 residues. The CDR3 here is CASSETGGSLEQFF. CDR3 DNA sequence: TGCGCCAGCAGCGAGACAGGGGGCAGTCTTGAGCAGTTCTTC. The whole variable domain, remainder taken from reference TRBV5-1 and TRBJ2-1, is KAGVTQTPRYLIKTRGQQVTLSCSPISGHRSVSWYQQTPGQGLQFLFEYFSETQRNKGNFPGRFSGRQFSNSRSEMNVSTLELGDSALYLCASSETGGSLEQFFGPGTRLTVL.

This clone has just a few counts. The genes are TRBV11-3 and TRBJ2-3; no firm D call. Germline-derived CDR1 and CDR2 are SGHNT and YENEEA. The ends were cut back, 5 bases at V and 5 bases at J, with 11 bases in the middle. The CDR3 consists of 13 residues. CDR3: CASSLNPGDTQYF. In DNA form, the CDR3 reads TGTGCCAGCAGCCTAAACCCAGGAGATACGCAGTATTTT.

The chain links TRBV20-1 to TRBJ2-1; 8 bases map to TRBD2. There are 11 residues in the CDR3. J lost 15 bases, V lost 3 bases, and 7 bases had no gene match. Looked up from germline, CDR1 is DFQATT and CDR2 is SNEGSKA (reference sequence). CDR3 protein: CSASPGLAPFF. DNA of the CDR3: TGCAGTGCTAGCCCCGGACTAGCTCCGTTCTTC.

This clone was counted once. The chain has TRBV28 and TRBJ1-1, with 8 bases fitting TRBD1. V lost 6 bases to trimming and J lost 5 bases; unmatched junction nucleotides: 8. Germline-derived CDR1 and CDR2 are MDHEN and SYDVKM. The CDR3 loop spans 14 amino acids. CDR3 bases: TGTGCCAGCAGCCCTGGACAGGGATATACTGAAGCTTTCTTT. Its protein is CASSPGQGYTEAFF.